The clone carrying this T cell receptor (beta chain) came up a few times. Its antigen is unidentified. Trimming shortened V by 1 base and J by 4 bases, and 11 bases separated the two germline ends. Germline V gives CDR1 SGHTS, CDR2 YDEGEE. This CDR3 contains 14 residues. The entry originates in a study of OX40 agonist ivuxolimab in advanced cancers. Study information: Three patients got partial responses; one had hepatocellular carcinoma and two had cutaneous melanoma.

Findings and limits, study-wide: Expanded clones were, on average, more numerous in CD8+ T cells than in CD4+. Researchers did not determine the expanded peripheral T cells' antigen specificity.

This table comes from immunoSEQ multiplex PCR, and its TCRdb copy is limited to in-frame clones, with some not included. The sample carries about 47,000 clones, roughly 84% recorded once. The source was CD4+ or CD8+ T cells sorted from blood, collected in a trial of the OX40 agonist ivuxolimab. The TCR was taken from an adult with an advanced solid tumor such as melanoma, head and neck, liver or kidney cancer. This chain connects TRBV5-8 to TRBJ1-2, with D perhaps TRBD1 (6 bases). In DNA form, the CDR3 reads TGTGCCAGCAGCTTGTGGCAGGGGAGCTATGGCTACACCTTC. Translated: CASSLWQGSYGYTF. Full variable domain (outside the CDR3, taken from reference TRBV5-8 and TRBJ1-2): EAGVTQSPTHLIKTRGQQATLRCSPISGHTSVYWYQQALGLGLQFLLWYDEGEERNRGNFPPRFSGRQFPNYSSELNVNALELEDSALYLCASSLWQGSYGYTFGSGTRLTVV.